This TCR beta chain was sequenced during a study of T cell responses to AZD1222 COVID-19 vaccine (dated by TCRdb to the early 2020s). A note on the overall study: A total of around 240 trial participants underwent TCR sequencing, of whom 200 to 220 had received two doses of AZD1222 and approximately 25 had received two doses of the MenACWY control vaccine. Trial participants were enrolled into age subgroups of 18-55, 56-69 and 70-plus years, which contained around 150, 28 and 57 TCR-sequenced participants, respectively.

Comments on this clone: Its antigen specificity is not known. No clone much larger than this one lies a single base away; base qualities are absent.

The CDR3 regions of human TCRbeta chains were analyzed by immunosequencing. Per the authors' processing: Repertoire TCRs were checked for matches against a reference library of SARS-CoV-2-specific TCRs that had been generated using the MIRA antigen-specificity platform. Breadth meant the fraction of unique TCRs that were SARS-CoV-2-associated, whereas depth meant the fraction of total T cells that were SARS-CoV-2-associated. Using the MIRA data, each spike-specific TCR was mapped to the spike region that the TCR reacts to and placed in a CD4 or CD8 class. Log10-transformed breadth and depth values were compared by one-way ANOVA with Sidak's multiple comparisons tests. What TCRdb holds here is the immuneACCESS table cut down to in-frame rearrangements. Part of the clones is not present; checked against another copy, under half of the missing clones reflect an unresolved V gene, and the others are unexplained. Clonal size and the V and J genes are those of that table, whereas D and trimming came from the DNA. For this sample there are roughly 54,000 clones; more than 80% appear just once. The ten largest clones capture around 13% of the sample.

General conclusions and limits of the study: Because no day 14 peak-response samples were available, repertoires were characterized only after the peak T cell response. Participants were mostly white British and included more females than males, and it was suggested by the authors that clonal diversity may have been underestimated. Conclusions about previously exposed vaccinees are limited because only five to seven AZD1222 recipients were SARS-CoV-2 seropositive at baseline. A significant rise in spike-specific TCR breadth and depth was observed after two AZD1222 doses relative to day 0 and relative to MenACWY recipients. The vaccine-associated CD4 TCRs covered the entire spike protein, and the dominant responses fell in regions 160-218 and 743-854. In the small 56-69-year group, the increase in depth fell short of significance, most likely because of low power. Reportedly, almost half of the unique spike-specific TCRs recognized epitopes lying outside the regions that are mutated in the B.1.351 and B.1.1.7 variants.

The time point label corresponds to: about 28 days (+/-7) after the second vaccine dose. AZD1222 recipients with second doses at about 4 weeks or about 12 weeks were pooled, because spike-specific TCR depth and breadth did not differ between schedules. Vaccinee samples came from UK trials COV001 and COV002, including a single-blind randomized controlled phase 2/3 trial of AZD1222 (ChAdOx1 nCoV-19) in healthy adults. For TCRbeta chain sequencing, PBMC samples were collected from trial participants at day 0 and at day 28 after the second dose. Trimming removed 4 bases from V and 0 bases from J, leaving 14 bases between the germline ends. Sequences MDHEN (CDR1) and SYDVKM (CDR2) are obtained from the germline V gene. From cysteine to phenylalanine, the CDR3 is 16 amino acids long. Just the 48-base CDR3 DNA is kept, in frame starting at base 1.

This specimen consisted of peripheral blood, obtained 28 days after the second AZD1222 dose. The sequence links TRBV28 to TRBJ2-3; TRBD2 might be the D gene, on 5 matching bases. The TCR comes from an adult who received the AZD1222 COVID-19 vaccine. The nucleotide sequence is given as TGTGCCAGCAGTTCTCTCGGGCTAGCTAGCACAGATACGCAGTATTTT. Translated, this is CASSSLGLASTDTQYF.